This TCR beta chain was sequenced in a study of T-cell reconstitution after alpha-beta-depleted transplantation in children. The CDR3 sequence is 15 residues long. Trimming left V 3 bases short and J 6 bases short, with 15 bases between. Germline lookup yields CDR1 SGHDT and CDR2 YYEEEE. This clonotype was observed at least ten times. Unique molecular identifiers were incorporated into the prepared TCRbeta library. MiXCR was run by TCRdb on the PCR reads, yielding one entry per CDR3 protein. The table includes 280,000 or so distinct CDR3 sequences, 11% detected once. This TCR was sampled from a male patient aged 2-15 years who had a stem cell transplant for chronic granulomatous disease, so the T cells may come from the graft donor. The sample in question was peripheral blood, obtained 180 days after TCRalphabeta/CD19-depleted stem cell transplant. The chain employs TRBV5-6 and TRBJ1-4, with a weak D call TRBD1 (5 bases). The CDR3 DNA sequence: TGTGCCAGCAGCTCCACCGGACCCAGGGATGAAAAACTGTTTTTT. Translated: CASSSTGPRDEKLFF.